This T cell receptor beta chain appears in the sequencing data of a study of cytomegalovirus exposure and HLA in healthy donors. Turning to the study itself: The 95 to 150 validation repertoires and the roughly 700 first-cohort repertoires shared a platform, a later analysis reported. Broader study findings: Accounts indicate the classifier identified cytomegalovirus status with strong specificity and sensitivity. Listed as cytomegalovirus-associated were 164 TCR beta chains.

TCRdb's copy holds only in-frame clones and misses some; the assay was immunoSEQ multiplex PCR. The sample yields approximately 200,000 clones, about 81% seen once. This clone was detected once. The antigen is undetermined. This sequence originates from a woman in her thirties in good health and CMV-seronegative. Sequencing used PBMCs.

The CDR3 region has the DNA TGTGCCAGCAGCGCTAGTGGGGGACACGGCTATAATTCACCCCTCCACTTT. This encodes CASSASGGHGYNSPLHF. This chain links TRBV9 with TRBJ1-6, with a tentative D call TRBD1 (6 bases). The germline V and J ends were trimmed by 3 bases and 3 bases, with 16 bases remaining between them. CDR1 is SGDLS and CDR2 is YYNGEE in the germline V gene. The CDR3 covers 17 residues.